Listed here is a single TCR beta chain. The sample has other DNA sequences that encode this CDR3 too. This record comes from a study of shared clonotypes between healthy human individuals. Generated by immunoSEQ multiplex PCR, the TCRdb table keeps only in-frame clones and is missing some. Here the sample spans 2 million to 2.5 million clones, around 93% being singletons. V lost 2 bases to trimming and J lost 4 bases; unmatched junction nucleotides: 7. CDR1 SGHTA and CDR2 FQGTGA come from the germline V gene. CDR3 length equals 16 residues. This chain links TRBV7-3 with TRBJ2-3; 9 nucleotides agree with TRBD2. The sequence came from a man aged 18 to 30 in good health. Some clones in this sample may be carry-over from other donors' samples. Sequenced input: naive CD4+ T cells from PBMCs. Subset given: CD45RA+ positively selected. CDR3 nucleotides: TGTGCCAGCAGCTTATTTGGCGGGAGGGCCGCAGATACGCAGTATTTT. Translation: CASSLFGGRAADTQYF.